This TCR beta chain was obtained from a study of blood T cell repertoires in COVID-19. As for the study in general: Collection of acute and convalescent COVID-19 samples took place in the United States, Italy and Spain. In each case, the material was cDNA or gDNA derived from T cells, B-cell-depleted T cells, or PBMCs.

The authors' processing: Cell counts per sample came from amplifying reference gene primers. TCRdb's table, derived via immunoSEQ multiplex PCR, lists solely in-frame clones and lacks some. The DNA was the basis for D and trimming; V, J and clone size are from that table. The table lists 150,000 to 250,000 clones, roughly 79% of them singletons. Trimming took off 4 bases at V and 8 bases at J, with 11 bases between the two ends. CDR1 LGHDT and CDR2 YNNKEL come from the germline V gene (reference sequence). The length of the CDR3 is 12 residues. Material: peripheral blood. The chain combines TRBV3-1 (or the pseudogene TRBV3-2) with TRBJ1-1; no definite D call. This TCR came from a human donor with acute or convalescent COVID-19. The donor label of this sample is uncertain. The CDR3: CASSLRDREAFF. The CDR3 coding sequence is TGTGCCAGCAGCCTAAGAGATCGCGAAGCTTTCTTT.